The 24 T cell receptor beta chains given below trace back to one sample, sequenced in a study of early T cells in non-severe SARS-CoV-2 infection. In TCRdb, the 5' RACE reads were re-called with MiXCR into one record per CDR3 protein. In the table there are tens of thousands of distinct CDR3 sequences, around 9.3% of which are singletons. The specimen was whole blood. These receptors were obtained from an adult who was a healthcare worker with PCR-confirmed SARS-CoV-2 infection or an uninfected control (not recorded which).

This clonotype has at least ten counts. The chain uses TRBV29-1 and TRBJ2-1; D is possibly TRBD2 (5 bases). The CDR3 loop spans 13 amino acids. The V gene's germline CDR1 is SQVTM and CDR2 ANQGSEA. V was clipped by 7 bases and J by 4 bases, with 14 bases between them. The CDR3 loop reads CSGRDPRYNEQFF. In DNA, the CDR3 is TGCAGCGGCCGGGATCCGAGGTACAATGAGCAGTTCTTC.

There are a few counts of this clonotype. This chain joins TRBV10-3 and TRBJ2-7; D is undetermined. This CDR3 spans 15 amino acids. Germline V CDR1 and CDR2: ENHRY, SYGVKD. The V gene lost 5 bases and the J gene lost 0 bases, with 14 bases spanning the gap. CDR3 sequence: CAISLTSTLSYEQYF. The CDR3 DNA sequence: TGTGCCATCAGTTTAACCTCGACACTCTCCTACGAGCAGTACTTC.

This clonotype appeared a few times. The rearrangement uses TRBV6-5 and TRBJ1-5; D is ambiguous. The CDR3 runs 17 residues. Germline loops: CDR1 MNHEY, CDR2 SVGAGI. V lost 6 bases to trimming and J lost 1 base, with 19 bases between them. The CDR3: CASRPWLSAGSNQPQHF. CDR3 nucleotides: TGTGCCAGCAGGCCGTGGCTGAGCGCGGGGAGCAATCAGCCCCAGCATTTT.

This clonotype was counted only a few times. J is TRBJ2-3 and V is TRBV29-1; 9 positions match TRBD2. The CDR3 is 15 residues long. V lost 7 bases and J lost 0; bases outside the gene matches: 8. The germline CDR1 and CDR2 sequences are SQVTM and ANQGSEA. As DNA, the CDR3 is TGCAGCGCTGGGGCTAGCGGGACTAGCACAGATACGCAGTATTTT. It specifies CSAGASGTSTDTQYF.

This clonotype was found many times. This sequence joins TRBV10-3 and TRBJ2-3; 14 bases fit TRBD2. Germline V gives CDR1 ENHRY, CDR2 SYGVKD. With 6 bases clipped from V and 4 bases from J, the junction kept 6 bases outside the gene matches. CDR3 length: 16 residues. The CDR3 sequence: CAISAGTSGSSDTQYF. CDR3 bases: TGTGCCATCAGCGCTGGGACTAGCGGGAGTTCAGATACGCAGTATTTT.

V and J are TRBV6-6 and TRBJ2-5; a possible D gene is TRBD1 (6 bases). V was cut by 7 bases and J by 2 bases, with 14 bases left in between. Germline V gene sequence: CDR1 MNHNY, CDR2 SVGAGI (reference sequence). The CDR3 is 14 residues long. CDR3 protein: CASTQLGQQETQYF. For the CDR3, the DNA is TGTGCCAGCACCCAATTAGGACAGCAAGAGACCCAGTACTTC.

The chain couples TRBV5-1 to TRBJ2-3, with a possible D match to TRBD2 (7 bases). This CDR3 is 17 amino acids long. Germline V gives CDR1 SGHRS, CDR2 YFSETQ. V gave up 0 bases and J gave up 1 base, with 15 bases separating them. The CDR3 sequence: CASSLDPLGGGTDTQYF. CDR3 DNA sequence: TGCGCCAGCAGCTTGGACCCCTTAGGGGGGGGCACAGATACGCAGTATTTT. The full variable domain, completed using reference TRBV5-1 and TRBJ2-3, is KAGVTQTPRYLIKTRGQQVTLSCSPISGHRSVSWYQQTPGQGLQFLFEYFSETQRNKGNFPGRFSGRQFSNSRSEMNVSTLELGDSALYLCASSLDPLGGGTDTQYFGPGTRLTVL.

This chain connects TRBV20-1 to TRBJ2-3; D is possibly TRBD2 (6 bases). The CDR3 is 13 amino acids. Trimming stripped 0 bases from V and 11 bases from J, with 15 bases between. Germline-derived CDR1 and CDR2 are DFQATT and SNEGSKA (reference sequence). The chain's CDR3 is CSARDRIGLRQYF. The CDR3 DNA reads TGCAGTGCTAGAGATCGGATAGGACTACGGCAGTATTTT.

This chain uses TRBV25-1 with TRBJ1-5; D is possibly TRBD1 (6 bases). CDR3 size: 14 residues. Trimming left V 3 bases short and J 5 bases short, with 11 bases between. From germline, CDR1 is MGHDK and CDR2 SYGVNS. CDR3 amino acids: CASSEATGYQPQHF. The DNA for the CDR3 is TGTGCCAGCAGTGAGGCGACAGGATATCAGCCCCAGCATTTT.

This clonotype was seen many times. The genes are TRBV5-1 and TRBJ1-1; D is unresolved. V lost 4 bases and J lost 2, with 12 bases in between. Looked up from germline, CDR1 is SGHRS and CDR2 is YFSETQ. CDR3 length equals 14 residues. The CDR3 reads CASSASSANTEAFF. The CDR3 region has the DNA TGCGCCAGCAGCGCGTCTTCGGCTAACACTGAAGCTTTCTTT.

V and J are TRBV5-1 and TRBJ1-4; D remains ambiguous. The CDR3 covers 15 residues. The germline CDR1 and CDR2 sequences are SGHRS and YFSETQ. With 5 bases removed from V and 0 bases from J, the gap between germline ends came to 11 bases. Here the CDR3 reads CASRSGDSTNEKLFF. The CDR3 DNA sequence: TGCGCCAGCAGGAGTGGGGATTCAACTAATGAAAAACTGTTTTTT.

In its sample, this clonotype was seen many times. The chain has TRBV20-1 and TRBJ2-2, with 7 bases that match TRBD2. The V gene end was trimmed by 5 bases and the J gene end by 4 bases; junction bases not matched to a gene: 13. The CDR3 has 16 amino acids. Germline CDR1 reads DFQATT; CDR2 reads SNEGSKA (reference sequence). CDR3 sequence: CSASLRGGSPTGELFF. For the CDR3, the DNA is TGCAGTGCTTCCCTGAGGGGCGGGAGTCCCACCGGGGAGCTGTTTTTT.

The sample holds a few counts of this clonotype. This chain connects TRBV6-2 or TRBV6-3 to TRBJ2-2; D gene uncertain. This CDR3 is 15 amino acids long. The germline CDR1 and CDR2 sequences are MNHEY and SVGEGT. V was clipped by 6 bases and J by 5 bases, with 16 bases between them. The CDR3 nucleotides read TGTGCCAGCAGCCCAGACACTGGGGAAACCGGGGAGCTGTTTTTT. Protein product: CASSPDTGETGELFF.

This clonotype was counted many times. The rearrangement uses TRBV14 and TRBJ2-3; 11 nucleotides match TRBD2. The CDR3 runs 19 residues. Germline V gene sequence: CDR1 SGHDN, CDR2 FVKESK. Trimming cost V 1 base and J 6 bases; bases outside gene matches: 15. CDR3 bases: TGTGCCAGCAGCCAAGGATTCTTACTAGCGGGGGCCCTCAGGGATACGCAGTATTTT. It yields the protein CASSQGFLLAGALRDTQYF.

V gene TRBV5-1 combines with J gene TRBJ2-3; 7 bases line up with TRBD1. The ends lost 1 base at V and 4 bases at J; junction bases unmatched: 3. From germline, CDR1 is SGHRS and CDR2 YFSETQ. This CDR3 spans 14 amino acids. The chain's CDR3 is CASSLIGGADTQYF. CDR3 sequence (DNA): TGCGCCAGCAGCTTGATAGGGGGCGCAGATACGCAGTATTTT.

This clonotype was recorded a few times. The chain is built from TRBV19 and TRBJ1-4; D call uncertain. Germline V gene lookup returns CDR1 LNHDA and CDR2 SQIVND (reference sequence). Trimming took 3 bases from V and 5 from J, leaving 7 bases between them. The CDR3 spans 13 residues. The DNA for the CDR3 is TGTGCCAGTAGTATTTTCGTGAATGAAAAACTGTTTTTT. Its translation is CASSIFVNEKLFF.

This clonotype has at least ten counts. As DNA, the CDR3 is TGTGCCAGCAGCGTAGGAGGCGGGAGGAGCTCCTACAATGAGCAGTTCTTC. Protein sequence: CASSVGGGRSSYNEQFF. The rearrangement uses TRBV9 and TRBJ2-1; TRBD2 matches 8 bases. This CDR3 contains 17 residues. Germline V gene lookup returns CDR1 SGDLS and CDR2 YYNGEE. Trimming removed 0 bases from V and 0 bases from J; junction bases left unmatched: 5.

V and J are TRBV6-2 or TRBV6-3 and TRBJ2-7, with 8 nucleotides matching TRBD1. CDR1 is MNHEY, CDR2 SVGEGT, per germline. This CDR3 is 12 amino acids long. The V segment lost 6 bases and the J segment 7 bases; nucleotides outside the gene matches: 5. Here the CDR3 reads CASRDRGEEQYF. CDR3 DNA sequence: TGTGCCAGCAGAGACAGGGGTGAGGAGCAGTACTTC.

V and J are TRBV12-5 and TRBJ2-1; D uncertain. V lost 3 bases to trimming and J lost 5 bases, with 8 bases between them. CDR1 and CDR2 (germline): LGHNT, FRNRAP. This CDR3 contains 13 residues. The CDR3 coding sequence is TGTGCTAGTGGTTTAGGGCCAGACAATGAGCAGTTCTTC. It encodes CASGLGPDNEQFF.

This clonotype came up a few times. The chain carries TRBV12-3 or TRBV12-4 and TRBJ2-1; unclear D gene. V lost 6 bases and J 6 bases, leaving 18 bases between the germline ends. The CDR3 has 15 amino acids. The CDR3 loop reads CASSHGRSPTNEQFF. The CDR3 DNA sequence: TGTGCCAGCAGCCACGGACGGAGTCCTACCAATGAGCAGTTCTTC.

This clonotype was observed a handful of times. The chain carries TRBV5-1 and TRBJ2-7; D not certain. V gave up 0 bases and J gave up 8 bases, with 18 bases separating them. The CDR3 extends over 15 amino acids. CDR1 is SGHRS and CDR2 is YFSETQ in the germline V gene. CDR3 sequence reads: CASSLAQLGFDKQYF. The CDR3 nucleotides read TGCGCCAGCAGCTTGGCCCAGCTCGGCTTTGACAAGCAGTACTTC. The full variable domain, its missing parts supplied by reference TRBV5-1 and TRBJ2-7, is KAGVTQTPRYLIKTRGQQVTLSCSPISGHRSVSWYQQTPGQGLQFLFEYFSETQRNKGNFPGRFSGRQFSNSRSEMNVSTLELGDSALYLCASSLAQLGFDKQYFGPGTRLTVT.

This clonotype was observed many times. This chain uses TRBV28 with TRBJ1-5; D ambiguous. Trimming pared 2 bases from V and 6 bases from J, leaving 8 bases between. The germline gives CDR1 MDHEN, CDR2 SYDVKM. This CDR3 is 13 amino acids long. The CDR3 protein is CASSLVFGQPQHF. In DNA form, the CDR3 reads TGTGCCAGCAGTTTAGTCTTTGGTCAGCCCCAGCATTTT.

The chain combines TRBV5-1 with TRBJ1-2; D is ambiguous. The CDR3 consists of 13 residues. The germline V gene encodes CDR1 SGHRS and CDR2 YFSETQ. V was clipped by 0 bases and J by 5 bases, with 8 bases between them. Here the CDR3 reads CASSLVTSYGYTF. The DNA for the CDR3 is TGCGCCAGCAGCTTGGTCACATCTTATGGCTACACCTTC. Looking up the rest from reference TRBV5-1 and TRBJ1-2 gives the full variable domain: KAGVTQTPRYLIKTRGQQVTLSCSPISGHRSVSWYQQTPGQGLQFLFEYFSETQRNKGNFPGRFSGRQFSNSRSEMNVSTLELGDSALYLCASSLVTSYGYTFGSGTRLTVV.

In its sample, this clonotype was seen a few times. One junction end disagrees with the germline gene, perhaps due to a read error. The chain carries TRBV5-1 and TRBJ1-4, with a possible D match to TRBD1 (5 bases). This CDR3 region has 16 residues. CDR1 and CDR2 (germline): SGHRS, YFSETQ. The CDR3 DNA is TGCGCCAGCAGCTTGAAGAGGGGACTACGGGATGAAAAACTTTTTTTT. It yields the protein CASSLKRGLRDEKLFF. Full variable domain (missing parts from reference TRBV5-1 and TRBJ1-4): KAGVTQTPRYLIKTRGQQVTLSCSPISGHRSVSWYQQTPGQGLQFLFEYFSETQRNKGNFPGRFSGRQFSNSRSEMNVSTLELGDSALYLCASSLKRGLRDEKLFFGSGTQLSVL.